This T cell receptor beta chain was sequenced during a study of human thymus T cells. For this clone: What it recognizes is unknown.

Serving as donors were healthy Finnish infants, each of whom was having open corrective surgery for congenital heart defects. A roughly 0.45-1 mL peripheral blood aliquot was taken intraoperatively from four of eight donors. Blood DNA came from all available leukocytes, not a fixed cell number. Notes on the study in general: Both thymic and peripheral blood repertoires showed apparently biased V and J usage.

The germline V gene has CDR1 SGHDT and CDR2 YYEEEE. V was cut by 2 bases and J by 2 bases, with 14 bases left in between. The CDR3 has 16 residues. TCRdb's table, derived via immunoSEQ multiplex PCR, lists solely in-frame clones and lacks some. The sample contains about 60,000 clones, 90% to 95% of which appear only once. Material for sequencing was blood. V gene TRBV5-6 combines with J gene TRBJ2-1, with D tentatively TRBD2 (6 bases). The clonotype originates from a boy under two years old with a congenital heart defect but otherwise immunologically healthy. For the CDR3, the DNA is TGTGCCAGCAGCTTTAATGGCGGGGATACCTACAATGAGCAGTTCTTC. It yields the protein CASSFNGGDTYNEQFF.